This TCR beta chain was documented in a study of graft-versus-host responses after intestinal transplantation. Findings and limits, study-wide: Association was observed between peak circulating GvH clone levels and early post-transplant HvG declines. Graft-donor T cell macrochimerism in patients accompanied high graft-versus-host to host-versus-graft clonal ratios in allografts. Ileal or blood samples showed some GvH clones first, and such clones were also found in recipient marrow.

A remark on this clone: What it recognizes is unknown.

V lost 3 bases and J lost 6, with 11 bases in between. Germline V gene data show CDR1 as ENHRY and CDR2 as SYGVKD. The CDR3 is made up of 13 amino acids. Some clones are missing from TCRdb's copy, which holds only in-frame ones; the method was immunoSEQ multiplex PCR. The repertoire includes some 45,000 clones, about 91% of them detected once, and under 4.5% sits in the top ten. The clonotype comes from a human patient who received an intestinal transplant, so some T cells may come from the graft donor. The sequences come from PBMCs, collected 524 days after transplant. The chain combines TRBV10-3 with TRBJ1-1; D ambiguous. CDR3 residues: CAISEKSRPEAFF. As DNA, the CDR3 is TGTGCCATCAGTGAAAAATCTCGCCCTGAAGCTTTCTTT.